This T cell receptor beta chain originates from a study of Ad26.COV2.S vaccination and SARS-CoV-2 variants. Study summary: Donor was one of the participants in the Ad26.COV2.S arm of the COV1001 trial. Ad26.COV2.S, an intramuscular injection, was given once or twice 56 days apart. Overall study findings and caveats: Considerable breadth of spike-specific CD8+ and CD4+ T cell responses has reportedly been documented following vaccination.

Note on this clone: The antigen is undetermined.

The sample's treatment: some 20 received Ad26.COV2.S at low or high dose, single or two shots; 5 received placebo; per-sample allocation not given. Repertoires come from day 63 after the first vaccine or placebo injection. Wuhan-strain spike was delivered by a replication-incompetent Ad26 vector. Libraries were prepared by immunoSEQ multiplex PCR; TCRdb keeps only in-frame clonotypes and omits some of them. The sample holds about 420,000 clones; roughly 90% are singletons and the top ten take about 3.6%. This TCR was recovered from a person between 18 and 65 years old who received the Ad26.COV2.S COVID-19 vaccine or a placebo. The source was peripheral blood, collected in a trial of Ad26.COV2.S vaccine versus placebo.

DNA of the CDR3: TGTGCCAGCAGCTTAGATACTCCGGTTGGCTACACCTTC. This sequence encodes CASSLDTPVGYTF. The V and J genes are TRBV7-9 and TRBJ1-2, with D hard to call. Germline CDR1 and CDR2: SEHNR and FQNEAQ (reference sequence). The ends were cut back, 1 base at V and 7 bases at J, with 10 bases in the middle. The CDR3 consists of 13 residues.